This TCR beta chain is drawn from a study of beta chain features in type 1 diabetes. Study details: Regarding age, gender and cell yields, patients proved similar to healthy donors. Examination covered fewer than 110 million sorted cells spanning all samples. Whole-study findings and limits: PCR could preferentially amplify shorter templates, alike in patients and controls.

In its sample, this clone was seen a few times. What it binds is unknown. Other nucleotide sequences in the sample specify the same CDR3. Isolated RNA was reverse transcribed in full, so expressed TCRB transcripts were sequenced. Sequencing of naive, central memory and regulatory T cell samples gave an average of around 4 million reads. Here immunoSEQ multiplex PCR was the method, and the copy in TCRdb shows in-frame clones only, minus some. Of 200,000 to 250,000 clones in the sample, roughly 14% were seen once. Between the trimmed V and J ends, which lost 0 bases and 1 base, there was a span of 8 bases. The CDR3 spans 14 residues. Germline V gene sequence: CDR1 SGHNT, CDR2 YYREEE (reference sequence).

The chain couples TRBV5-4 to TRBJ2-7; no clear D gene. What was sequenced was naive CD4+ T cells from blood. The sequence came from a woman aged 40 to 50 in good health. The CDR3 DNA follows: TGTGCCAGCAGCTTGGACAGCCGGTCCTACGAGCAGTACTTC. Translated, it gives CASSLDSRSYEQYF.